This record looks at one T cell receptor beta chain sequence and its context. Clones were read by immunoSEQ multiplex PCR, and TCRdb kept only the in-frame ones, dropping some. Here the sample spans under 500,000 clones, about 85% being singletons. The CDR3 is made up of 14 amino acids. These data come from a study of blood T cell repertoires in COVID-19. Clinical history reported by participants formed the basis on which cohorts were assigned. V gene TRBV21-1 combines with J gene TRBJ2-1; TRBD2 is the table's D call, not checked against the DNA. TRBV21-1 is an annotated pseudogene. The sequence came from a woman aged 18-29 years with acute COVID-19. Sequencing was done on a sample of PBMCs or T cells enriched from blood (not recorded which). The CDR3 sequence is CASAAGGPYNEQFF. In DNA, the CDR3 is TGTGCCAGCGCGGCGGGAGGACCCTACAATGAGCAGTTCTTC.